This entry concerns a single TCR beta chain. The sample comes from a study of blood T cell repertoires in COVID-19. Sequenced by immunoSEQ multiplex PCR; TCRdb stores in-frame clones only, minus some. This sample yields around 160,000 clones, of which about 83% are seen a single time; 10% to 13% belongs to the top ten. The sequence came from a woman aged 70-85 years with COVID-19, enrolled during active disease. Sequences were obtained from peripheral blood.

The CDR3 loop reads CASSFEPQIGQYF. In DNA form, the CDR3 reads TGTGCCAGCAGTTTTGAACCACAGATCGGGCAGTACTTC. This chain uses TRBV28 with TRBJ2-7; D is ambiguous. This CDR3 is 13 amino acids long. The V gene lost 3 bases and the J gene lost 9 bases, with 15 bases spanning the gap. Germline V gene data show CDR1 as MDHEN and CDR2 as SYDVKM.